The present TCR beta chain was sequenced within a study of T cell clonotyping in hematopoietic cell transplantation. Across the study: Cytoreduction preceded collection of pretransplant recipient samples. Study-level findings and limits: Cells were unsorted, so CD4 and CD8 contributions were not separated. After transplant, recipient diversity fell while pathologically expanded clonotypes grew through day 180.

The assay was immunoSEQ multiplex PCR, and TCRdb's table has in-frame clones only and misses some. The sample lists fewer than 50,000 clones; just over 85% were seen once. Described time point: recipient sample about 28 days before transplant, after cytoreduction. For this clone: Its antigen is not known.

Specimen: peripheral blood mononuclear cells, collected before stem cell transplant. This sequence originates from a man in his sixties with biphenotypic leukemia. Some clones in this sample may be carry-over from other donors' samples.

The DNA for the CDR3 is TGTGCCACCAATTCGGGTTTTTTGGTGAACACTGAAGCTTTCTTT. It encodes CATNSGFLVNTEAFF. The chain joins TRBV28 to TRBJ1-1; D call uncertain. Germline values: CDR1 MDHEN, CDR2 SYDVKM. The CDR3 runs to 15 residues. Trimming shortened V by 10 bases and J by 0 bases, and 18 bases separated the two germline ends.